Following are 2 T cell receptor beta chains from one sample sequenced in a study of Graves' ophthalmopathy and Graves' hyperthyroidism. Amplification targeted the TCR beta CDR3 regions, with RNA transcripts as the source material. Following a first-round RT-PCR that used HTBI primers, a second-round multiplex PCR was carried out. TCRdb analysed the multiplex PCR reads with MiXCR anew, one entry per CDR3 protein. Here the sample spans about 500,000 distinct CDR3 sequences, about 15% being singletons. The sample taken for sequencing was blood. The source of these receptors is a woman in her thirties with Graves' ophthalmopathy.

In this sample, this clonotype turned up many times. The V and J genes are TRBV10-1 and TRBJ1-1; no clear D. Trimming pared 0 bases from V and 3 bases from J, leaving 11 bases between. Germline V CDR1 and CDR2: WNHNN, SYGVQD (reference sequence). The CDR3 consists of 15 residues. In DNA form, the CDR3 reads TGCGCCAGCAGTGAGTCCGGGAGGACGGACACTGAAGCTTTCTTT. Its protein is CASSESGRTDTEAFF.

This clonotype showed up many times. CDR3 DNA sequence: TGTGCCATCAGTGACGCCTCAGGTTACTCCCAGCATTTT. Translation gives CAISDASGYSQHF. The rearrangement joins TRBV10-3 to TRBJ1-5; D gene uncertain. Germline V lookup: CDR1 ENHRY, CDR2 SYGVKD. The V end was cut by 3 bases, the J end by 11 bases, with 14 bases between. CDR3 length: 13 residues.